Presented here are 12 T cell receptor beta chains from one specimen sequenced in a study of cytomegalovirus exposure and HLA in healthy donors (dated by TCRdb to 2016 to 2017). To prepare the library, the immunoSEQ multiplex PCR assay was applied. The table comes from immuneACCESS by way of TCRdb, which keeps in-frame sequences with V and J called. Part of the clones is missing from these tables; in studies checked, under half for an unresolved V gene and the rest for unknown reasons. Within this sample are 100,000 to 150,000 clones, with roughly 86% of them counted one time only. The ten largest account for over 3% of the sample. Sequenced sample: PBMCs. The receptors originated from a man aged 30 to 39 in good health and CMV-seronegative.

The chain employs TRBV28 and TRBJ1-2; D is uncertain. CDR1 MDHEN and CDR2 SYDVKM come from the germline V gene. Trimming stripped 8 bases from V and 2 bases from J, with 9 bases between. The CDR3 is made up of 12 amino acids. The CDR3 coding sequence is TGTGCCAGCCGGGTAGTAAACTATGGCTACACCTTC. Protein sequence: CASRVVNYGYTF.

The DNA of the CDR3 is TGTGCCAGCAAGACAGGGCTGAACACTGAAGCTTTCTTT. This gives the protein CASKTGLNTEAFF. V and J are TRBV5-4 and TRBJ1-1, with 7 positions matching TRBD1. With 6 bases clipped from V and 0 bases from J, the junction kept 2 bases outside the gene matches. The CDR3 loop spans 13 amino acids. The germline V gene encodes CDR1 SGHNT and CDR2 YYREEE (reference sequence). Based on the CDR3 plus reference TRBV5-4 and TRBJ1-1, the full variable domain is ETGVTQSPTHLIKTRGQQVTLRCSSQSGHNTVSWYQQALGQGPQFIFQYYREEENGRGNFPPRFSGLQFPNYSSELNVNALELDDSALYLCASKTGLNTEAFFGQGTRLTVV.

About this clone: Other DNA sequences within the sample encode an identical CDR3. The chain has TRBV5-1 and TRBJ2-3, with 7 positions matching TRBD1. The CDR3 contains 15 residues. The trim removed 0 bases at V and 2 bases at J, leaving 3 bases unmatched. Germline loops: CDR1 SGHRS, CDR2 YFSETQ. For the CDR3, the DNA is TGCGCCAGCAGCTTGGGACAGGGCTTCACAGATACGCAGTATTTT. This encodes CASSLGQGFTDTQYF.

CDR3 amino acids: CASSLGTGVYEQYF. The CDR3, as DNA: TGCGCCAGCAGCCTCGGGACAGGGGTCTACGAGCAGTACTTC. The chain combines TRBV4-1 with TRBJ2-7; 10 bases map to TRBD1. In germline, CDR1 is MGHRA, CDR2 YSYEKL. V was pared by 4 bases and J by 3 bases, with 3 bases of the junction left unmatched. The CDR3 sequence is 14 residues long.

The chain is built from TRBV6-5 and TRBJ2-3; TRBD1 agrees at 10 bases. J gave up 5 bases and V 6 bases, and 8 bases lay outside the gene matches. The CDR3 runs 15 residues. Germline CDR1 is MNHEY and CDR2 is SVGAGI. The DNA of the CDR3 is TGTGCCAGCAGAAGGGACAGGGGCCTGGGAGATACGCAGTATTTT. This encodes CASRRDRGLGDTQYF.

V usage is TRBV19 and J usage is TRBJ2-7; TRBD2 matches 7 bases. CDR1 is LNHDA and CDR2 is SQIVND in the germline V gene (reference sequence). Trimming at V came to 3 bases and at J to 2 bases, leaving 4 bases not matched to a gene. This CDR3 has 14 residues. The chain's CDR3 is CASSIVSGTYEQYF. The CDR3 DNA sequence: TGTGCCAGTAGTATCGTGAGCGGGACCTACGAGCAGTACTTC. Filled out from reference TRBV19 and TRBJ2-7, the complete variable domain reads DGGITQSPKYLFRKEGQNVTLSCEQNLNHDAMYWYRQDPGQGLRLIYYSQIVNDFQKGDIAEGYSVSREKKESFPLTVTSAQKNPTAFYLCASSIVSGTYEQYFGPGTRLTVT.

This clone was counted ten times or more. V usage is TRBV2 and J usage is TRBJ1-5; D not resolved. This CDR3 region has 14 residues. The V gene's germline CDR1 is SNHLY and CDR2 FYNNEI. The V end was cut by 3 bases, the J end by 5 bases, with 11 bases between. The CDR3 region is CASSDRMGDQPQHF. For the CDR3, the DNA is TGTGCCAGCAGTGACAGGATGGGAGATCAGCCCCAGCATTTT. The full variable domain, completed using reference TRBV2 and TRBJ1-5, is EPEVTQTPSHQVTQMGQEVILRCVPISNHLYFYWYRQILGQKVEFLVSFYNNEISEKSEIFDDQFSVERPDGSNFTLKIRSTKLEDSAMYFCASSDRMGDQPQHFGDGTRLSIL.

This sequence joins TRBV7-9 and TRBJ1-6; weak D call: TRBD1 (5 bases). The V end lost 0 bases, the J end lost 7 bases, and 10 bases lay between the germline ends. The CDR3 totals 15 residues. Germline V gene sequence: CDR1 SEHNR, CDR2 FQNEAQ (reference sequence). CDR3 DNA: TGTGCCAGCAGCTTAGCTCGGACAACGAATTCACCCCTCCACTTT. Residues: CASSLARTTNSPLHF.

The chain has TRBV9 and TRBJ1-5, with TRBD1 matching 7 bases. Per germline, CDR1 SGDLS and CDR2 YYNGEE. The junction had 8 bases not matched to a gene; V was cut back by 0 bases and J by 5 bases. The length of the CDR3 is 16 residues. DNA of the CDR3: TGTGCCAGCAGCGTAGGCAAGGACAGGCGTGATCAGCCCCAGCATTTT. Encoded protein: CASSVGKDRRDQPQHF.

The V call is TRBV6-1, the J call TRBJ1-6; 8 bases agree with TRBD1. The germline V gene encodes CDR1 MNHNS and CDR2 SASEGT. This CDR3 spans 14 amino acids. J was trimmed by 9 bases and V by 1 base; bases with no gene match: 2. The CDR3 nucleotides are TGTGCCAGCAGTGAAGGACAGGGGAGTTCACCCCTCCACTTT. Protein product: CASSEGQGSSPLHF.

In its sample, this clone was seen once. The V gene is TRBV7-2, the J gene TRBJ1-3, with unresolved D. CDR3 length equals 15 residues. Trimming removed 1 base from V and 0 bases from J, with 7 bases in between. CDR1 is SGHTA, CDR2 FQGNSA, per germline. This CDR3 is CASSLDSGSGNTIYF. Here the CDR3 DNA reads TGTGCCAGCAGCTTAGATTCCGGCTCTGGAAACACCATATATTTT.

This chain connects TRBV18 to TRBJ2-7; no firm D call. V dropped 0 bases and J dropped 0 bases, with 9 bases sitting between them. This CDR3 region has 15 residues. The germline V gene encodes CDR1 KGHSH and CDR2 LQKENI. CDR3 region: CASSPPTFSSYEQYF. The CDR3 DNA is TGTGCCAGCTCACCACCGACATTTAGCTCCTACGAGCAGTACTTC.